This T cell receptor (beta chain) was captured in a study of read filtering for tumor transcriptome and immune sequencing. Broader study findings: The CD138-negative fraction was mixed bone marrow immune cells, not pure T cells.

In this sample, this clonotype turned up many times. The antigen is undetermined. The library was built from about 400 ng RNA with molecular barcoded adaptors for alpha/delta and beta/gamma chains. TCRdb analysed the reads with MiXCR anew, one entry per CDR3 protein. The sample lists 40,000 to 50,000 distinct CDR3 sequences, around 20% occurring once. The germline V gene encodes CDR1 SGHTA and CDR2 FQGNSA. Trimming removed 6 bases from V and 5 bases from J; junction bases left unmatched: 10. CDR3 size: 14 residues. This clonotype was sampled from a donor at least 40 years old with multiple myeloma. This chain connects TRBV7-2 to TRBJ2-7, with 7 bases matching TRBD1. The specimen sequenced was a population of CD138-negative cells sorted from bone marrow. CDR3: CASSRQGAEDEQYF. CDR3 nucleotide sequence: TGTGCCAGCAGTCGACAGGGTGCAGAGGACGAGCAGTACTTC. The full variable domain, rest sourced from reference TRBV7-2 and TRBJ2-7, is GAGVSQSPSNKVTEKGKDVELRCDPISGHTALYWYRQSLGQGLEFLIYFQGNSAPDKSGLPSDRFSAERTGGSVSTLTIQRTQQEDSAVYLCASSRQGAEDEQYFGPGTRLTVT.